This T cell receptor beta chain was documented in a study of blood T cell repertoires in COVID-19 (dated by TCRdb to the early 2020s). With regard to the full study: Samples covering the acute and convalescent phases of COVID-19 were provided by collaborators in the United States, Italy and Spain. The material from the prospective study consisted of cDNA or gDNA derived from T cells, B-cell-depleted T cells, or PBMCs. Deeply sampled blood TCRbeta repertoires from subjects exposed to, actively infected with, or recovered from COVID-19 were included in the dataset. The repertoires were released in a freely available public database meant as a resource for research on the immune response to SARS-CoV-2. The samples were drawn from the first 160 participants of the ongoing ImmuneRACE study and from roughly 1,300 subjects provided by 6 global collaborators. A de-identified subject ID, COVID-19 status, age in years and sex were almost always included in the sample metadata. Where available, HLA class I and class II types were taken from metadata supplied by the sample provider and were not determined by assay-based typing. Overall results and qualifications from the work: The quantity of clinical and demographic metadata differed by source and by participant and was supplied without curation.

TCRbeta CDR3 regions were amplified from genomic DNA by means of the immunoSEQ Assay, a bias-controlled multiplex PCR. The authors processed their data as follows. Nucleated cell counts per sample were estimated from amplification of reference gene primers within the assay. Sequence reads were collapsed and filtered to measure the absolute abundance of every unique TCRbeta CDR3 rearrangement. Productive Simpson clonality was computed per sample as the square root of Simpson's diversity index over productive rearrangements. Imported from immuneACCESS, the table was reduced by TCRdb to in-frame sequences with V and J called. These copies leave out some clones; in studies compared against another copy, an unresolved V gene accounts for under half, and the cause of the remainder is not known. V, J and clone size reflect that table, while D and trimming were determined from the DNA. A total of about 100,000 clones appear in this sample, about 77% of them only once. 12% of the sample is in the top ten clones.

Worth noting for this clone: Its specific antigen is unknown. Base qualities are missing; no much larger clone stands one base away.

CDR1 is given as LGHNA and CDR2 as YNFKEQ, both from the germline V gene. Its CDR3 holds 15 amino acids, cysteine through phenylalanine. Kept here is only the CDR3 DNA, which spans 45 bases and is read in frame from base 1. The germline ends are 13 bases apart after V is trimmed by 4 bases and J by 4 bases. Whole blood was collected in K2EDTA tubes by collaborating institutions according to the institutions' own protocols. Collaborator samples were shipped for TCRbeta analysis as frozen whole blood, isolated PBMCs, or DNA extracted from either sample type. This TCR came from a woman in her 70s with acute or convalescent COVID-19. The chain uses TRBV4-2 and TRBJ1-4; TRBD1 is possibly the D segment (5 matching bases). Sequencing was performed on peripheral blood. The CDR3 reads as follows: CASSPPYQGNEKLFF. The DNA sequence reads TGTGCCAGCAGCCCCCCATATCAGGGTAATGAAAAACTGTTTTTT.